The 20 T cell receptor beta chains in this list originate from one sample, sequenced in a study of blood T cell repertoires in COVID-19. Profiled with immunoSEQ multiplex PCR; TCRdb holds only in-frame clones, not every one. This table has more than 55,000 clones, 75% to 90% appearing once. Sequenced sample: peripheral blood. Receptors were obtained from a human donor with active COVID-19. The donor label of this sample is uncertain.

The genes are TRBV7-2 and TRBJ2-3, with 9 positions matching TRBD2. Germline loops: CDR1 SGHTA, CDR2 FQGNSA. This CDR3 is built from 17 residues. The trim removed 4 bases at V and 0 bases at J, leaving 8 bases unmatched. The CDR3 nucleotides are TGTGCCAGCAGCTCCGGATTAGCGGGGGCTAGCACAGATACGCAGTATTTT. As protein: CASSSGLAGASTDTQYF.

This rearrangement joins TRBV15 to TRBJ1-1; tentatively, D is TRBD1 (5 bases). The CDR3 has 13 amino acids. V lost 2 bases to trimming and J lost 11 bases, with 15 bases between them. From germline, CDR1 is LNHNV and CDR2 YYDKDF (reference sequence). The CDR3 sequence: CATSRLGGREAFF. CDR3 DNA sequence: TGTGCCACCAGCAGACTCGGGGGACGTGAGGCTTTCTTT.

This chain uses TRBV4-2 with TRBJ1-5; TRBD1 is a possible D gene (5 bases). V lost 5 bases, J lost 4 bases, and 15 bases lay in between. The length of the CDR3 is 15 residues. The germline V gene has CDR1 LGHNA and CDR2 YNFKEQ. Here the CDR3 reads CASSVRQNSNQPQHF. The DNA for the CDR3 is TGTGCCAGCAGCGTACGACAGAACTCTAATCAGCCCCAGCATTTT.

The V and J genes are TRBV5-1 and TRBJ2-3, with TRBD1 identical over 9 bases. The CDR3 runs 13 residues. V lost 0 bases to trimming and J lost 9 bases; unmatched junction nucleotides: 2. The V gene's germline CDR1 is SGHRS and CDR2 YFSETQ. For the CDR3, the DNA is TGCGCCAGCAGCTTGGCCGGGACAGGGACGCAGTATTTT. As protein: CASSLAGTGTQYF. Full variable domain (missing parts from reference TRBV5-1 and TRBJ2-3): KAGVTQTPRYLIKTRGQQVTLSCSPISGHRSVSWYQQTPGQGLQFLFEYFSETQRNKGNFPGRFSGRQFSNSRSEMNVSTLELGDSALYLCASSLAGTGTQYFGPGTRLTVL.

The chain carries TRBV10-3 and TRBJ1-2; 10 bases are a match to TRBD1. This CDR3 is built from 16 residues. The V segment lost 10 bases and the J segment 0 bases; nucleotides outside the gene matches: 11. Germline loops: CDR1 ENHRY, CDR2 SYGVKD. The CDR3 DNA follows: TGTGCCACCACAACGGGACAGGGGTTATCTAACTATGGCTACACCTTC. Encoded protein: CATTTGQGLSNYGYTF.

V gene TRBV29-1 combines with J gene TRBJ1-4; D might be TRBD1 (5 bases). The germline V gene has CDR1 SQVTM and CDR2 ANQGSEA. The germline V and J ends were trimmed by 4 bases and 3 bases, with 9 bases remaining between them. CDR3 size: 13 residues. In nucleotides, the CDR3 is TGCAGCGTTGCGCGGGGCTCTAATGAAAAACTGTTTTTT. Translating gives CSVARGSNEKLFF.

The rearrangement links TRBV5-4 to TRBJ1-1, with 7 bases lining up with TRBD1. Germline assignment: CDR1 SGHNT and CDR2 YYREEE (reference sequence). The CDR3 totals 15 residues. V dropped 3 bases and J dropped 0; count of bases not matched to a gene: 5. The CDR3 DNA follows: TGTGCCAGCAGCTGGCCCGACAGGGTGAACACTGAAGCTTTCTTT. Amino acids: CASSWPDRVNTEAFF.

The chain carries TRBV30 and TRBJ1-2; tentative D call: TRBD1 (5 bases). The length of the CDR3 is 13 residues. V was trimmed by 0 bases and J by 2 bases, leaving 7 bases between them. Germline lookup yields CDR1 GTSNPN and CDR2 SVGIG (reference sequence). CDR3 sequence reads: CAWSVQENYGYTF. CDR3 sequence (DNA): TGTGCCTGGAGTGTACAGGAGAACTATGGCTACACCTTC.

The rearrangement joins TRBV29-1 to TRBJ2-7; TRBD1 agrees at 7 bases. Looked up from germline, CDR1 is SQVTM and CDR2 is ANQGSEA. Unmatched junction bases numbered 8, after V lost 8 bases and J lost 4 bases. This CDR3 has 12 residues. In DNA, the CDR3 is TGCAGCCTAAGGGACAGTGAATACGAGCAGTACTTC. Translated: CSLRDSEYEQYF.

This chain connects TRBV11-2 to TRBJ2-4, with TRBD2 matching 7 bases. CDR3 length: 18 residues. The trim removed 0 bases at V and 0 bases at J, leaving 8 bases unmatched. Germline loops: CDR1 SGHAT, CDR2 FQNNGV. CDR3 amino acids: CASSLEGSSGLAKNIQYF. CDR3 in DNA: TGTGCCAGCAGCTTAGAGGGGTCTAGCGGCCTAGCCAAAAACATTCAGTACTTC.

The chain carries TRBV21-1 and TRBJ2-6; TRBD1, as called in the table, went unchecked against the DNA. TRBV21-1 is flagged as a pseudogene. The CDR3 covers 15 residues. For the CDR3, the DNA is TGTGCCAGCAGACAGGGAAGCTCTGGGGCCAACGTCCTGACTTTC. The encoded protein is CASRQGSSGANVLTF.

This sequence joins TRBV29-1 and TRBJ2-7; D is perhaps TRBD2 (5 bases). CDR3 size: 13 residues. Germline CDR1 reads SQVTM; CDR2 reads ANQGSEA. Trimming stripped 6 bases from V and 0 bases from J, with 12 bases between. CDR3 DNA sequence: TGCAGCGTCCGGAGGCAAGACTCCTACGAGCAGTACTTC. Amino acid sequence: CSVRRQDSYEQYF.

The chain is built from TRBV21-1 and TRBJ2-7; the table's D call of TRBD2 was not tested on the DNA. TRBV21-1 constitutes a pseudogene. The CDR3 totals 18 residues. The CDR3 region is CASSKKAPGGTGTYEQYF. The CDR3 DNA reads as TGTGCCAGCAGCAAAAAAGCCCCCGGCGGGACGGGGACCTACGAGCAGTACTTC.

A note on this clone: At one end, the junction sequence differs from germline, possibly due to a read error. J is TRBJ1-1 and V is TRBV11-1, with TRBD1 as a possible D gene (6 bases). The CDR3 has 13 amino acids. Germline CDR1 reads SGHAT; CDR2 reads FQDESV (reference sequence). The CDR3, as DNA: TGTGCCAGCAGTTTAGGACAGTACACTGAAGCTTTCTTT. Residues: CASSLGQYTEAFF. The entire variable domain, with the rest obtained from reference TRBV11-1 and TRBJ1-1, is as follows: EAEVAQSPRYKITEKSQAVAFWCDPISGHATLYWYRQILGQGPELLVQFQDESVVDDSQLPKDRFSAERLKGVDSTLKIQPAELGDSAMYLCASSLGQYTEAFFGQGTRLTVV.

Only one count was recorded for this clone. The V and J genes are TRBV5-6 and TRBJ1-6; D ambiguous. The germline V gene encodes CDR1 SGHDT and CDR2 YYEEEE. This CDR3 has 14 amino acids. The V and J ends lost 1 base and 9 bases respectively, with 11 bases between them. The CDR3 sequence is CASSLLAGSSPLHF. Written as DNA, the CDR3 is TGTGCCAGCAGCTTGCTTGCAGGAAGTTCACCCCTCCACTTT. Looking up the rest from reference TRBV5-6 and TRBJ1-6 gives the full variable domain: DAGVTQSPTHLIKTRGQQVTLRCSPKSGHDTVSWYQQALGQGPQFIFQYYEEEERQRGNFPDRFSGHQFPNYSSELNVNALLLGDSALYLCASSLLAGSSPLHFGNGTRLTVT.

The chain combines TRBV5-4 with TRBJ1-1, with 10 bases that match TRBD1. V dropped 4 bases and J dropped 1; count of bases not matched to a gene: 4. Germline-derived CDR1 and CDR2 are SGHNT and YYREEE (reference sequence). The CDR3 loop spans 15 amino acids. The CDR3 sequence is CASSQGQGRNTEAFF. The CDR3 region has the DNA TGTGCCAGCAGCCAGGGACAGGGGAGGAACACTGAAGCTTTCTTT.

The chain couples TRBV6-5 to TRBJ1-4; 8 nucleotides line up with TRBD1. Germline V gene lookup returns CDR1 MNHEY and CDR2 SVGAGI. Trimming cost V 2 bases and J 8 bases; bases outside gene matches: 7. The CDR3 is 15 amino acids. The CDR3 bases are TGTGCCAGCAGTTACACCAGGGGGCTAGGGGAAAAACTGTTTTTT. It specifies CASSYTRGLGEKLFF.

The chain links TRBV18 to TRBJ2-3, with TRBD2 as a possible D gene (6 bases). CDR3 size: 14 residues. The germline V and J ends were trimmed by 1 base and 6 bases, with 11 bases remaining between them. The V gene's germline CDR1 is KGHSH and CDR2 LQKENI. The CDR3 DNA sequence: TGTGCCAGCTCACCACTAGCGGCCCCGGATACGCAGTATTTT. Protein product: CASSPLAAPDTQYF. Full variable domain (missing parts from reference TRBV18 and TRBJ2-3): NAGVMQNPRHLVRRRGQEARLRCSPMKGHSHVYWYRQLPEEGLKFMVYLQKENIIDESGMPKERFSAEFPKEGPSILRIQQVVRGDSAAYFCASSPLAAPDTQYFGPGTRLTVL.

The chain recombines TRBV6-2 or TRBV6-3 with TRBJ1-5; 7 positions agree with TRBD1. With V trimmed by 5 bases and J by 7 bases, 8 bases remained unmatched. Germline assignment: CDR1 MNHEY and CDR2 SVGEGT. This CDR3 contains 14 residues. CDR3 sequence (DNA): TGTGCCAGCAGTCCCGACAGGGTGGGCCAGCCCCAGCATTTT. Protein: CASSPDRVGQPQHF.

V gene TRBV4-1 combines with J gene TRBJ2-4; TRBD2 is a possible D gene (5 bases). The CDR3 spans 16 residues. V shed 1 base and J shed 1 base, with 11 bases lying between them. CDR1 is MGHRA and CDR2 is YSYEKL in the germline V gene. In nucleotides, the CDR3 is TGCGCCAGCAGCCAAGTCAGTTCGGGGGCCAAAAACATTCAGTACTTC. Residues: CASSQVSSGAKNIQYF.